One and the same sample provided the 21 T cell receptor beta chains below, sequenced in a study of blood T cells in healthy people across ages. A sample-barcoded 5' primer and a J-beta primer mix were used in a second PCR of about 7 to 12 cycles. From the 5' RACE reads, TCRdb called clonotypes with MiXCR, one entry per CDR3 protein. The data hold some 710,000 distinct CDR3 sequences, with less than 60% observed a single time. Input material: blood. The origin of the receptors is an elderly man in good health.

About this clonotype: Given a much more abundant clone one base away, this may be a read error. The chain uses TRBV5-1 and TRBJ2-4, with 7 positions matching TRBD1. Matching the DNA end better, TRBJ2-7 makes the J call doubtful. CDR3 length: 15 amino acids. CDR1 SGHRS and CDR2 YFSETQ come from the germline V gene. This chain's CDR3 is CASSFLRDSPCEQYF. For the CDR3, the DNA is TGCGCCAGCAGCTTCCTAAGGGACAGTCCCTGCGAGCAGTACTTC.

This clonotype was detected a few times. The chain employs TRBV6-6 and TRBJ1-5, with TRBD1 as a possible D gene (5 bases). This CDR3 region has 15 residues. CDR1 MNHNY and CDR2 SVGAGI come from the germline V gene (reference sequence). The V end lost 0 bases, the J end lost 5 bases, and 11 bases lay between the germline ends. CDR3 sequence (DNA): TGTGCCAGCAGTTACTCGCAGGGCAGGGATCAGCCCCAGCATTTT. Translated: CASSYSQGRDQPQHF.

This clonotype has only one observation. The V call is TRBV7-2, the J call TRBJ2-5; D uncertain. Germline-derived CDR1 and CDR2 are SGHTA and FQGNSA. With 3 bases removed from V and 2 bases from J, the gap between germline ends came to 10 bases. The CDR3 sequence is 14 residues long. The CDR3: CASSFLAEQETQYF. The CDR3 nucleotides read TGTGCCAGCAGCTTTTTGGCGGAGCAAGAGACCCAGTACTTC.

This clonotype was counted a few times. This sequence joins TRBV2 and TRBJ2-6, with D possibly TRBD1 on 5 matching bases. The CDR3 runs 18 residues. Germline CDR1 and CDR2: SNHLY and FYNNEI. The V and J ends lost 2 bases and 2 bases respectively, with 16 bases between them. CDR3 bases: TGTGCCAGCAGTGAATTGGACACTACCTATACTGGGGCCAACGTCCTGACTTTC. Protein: CASSELDTTYTGANVLTF.

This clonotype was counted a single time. Here the CDR3 reads CASSLRRGEGLYNEQYF. CDR3 coding DNA: TGTGCCAGCAGTTTAAGACGGGGGGAGGGCCTATACAATGAGCAGTACTTC. This rearrangement joins TRBV12-3 or TRBV12-4 to TRBJ2-5, with 7 bases lining up with TRBD2. The CDR3 has 17 amino acids. Trimming removed 2 bases from V and 11 bases from J; junction bases left unmatched: 20.

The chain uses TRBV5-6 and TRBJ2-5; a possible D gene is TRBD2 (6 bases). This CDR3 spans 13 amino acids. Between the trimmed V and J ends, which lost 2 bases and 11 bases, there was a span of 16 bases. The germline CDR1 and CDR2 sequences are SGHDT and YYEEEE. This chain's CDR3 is CASSFQGTGEQYF. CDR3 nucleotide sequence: TGTGCCAGCAGCTTTCAAGGGACGGGGGAGCAGTACTTC.

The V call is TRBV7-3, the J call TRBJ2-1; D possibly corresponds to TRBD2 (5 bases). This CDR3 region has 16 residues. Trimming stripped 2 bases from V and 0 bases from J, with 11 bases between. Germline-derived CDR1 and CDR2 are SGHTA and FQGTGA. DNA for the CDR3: TGTGCCAGCAGCTTAGACATAACTAGCTCCTACAATGAGCAGTTCTTC. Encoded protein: CASSLDITSSYNEQFF.

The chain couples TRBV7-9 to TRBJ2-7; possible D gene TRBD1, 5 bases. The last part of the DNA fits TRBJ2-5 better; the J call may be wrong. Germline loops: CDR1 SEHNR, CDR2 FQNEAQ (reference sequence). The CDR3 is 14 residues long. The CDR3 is CASSLPDTFETQYF. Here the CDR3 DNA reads TGTGCCAGCAGCTTACCGGACACCTTTGAGACCCAGTACTTC.

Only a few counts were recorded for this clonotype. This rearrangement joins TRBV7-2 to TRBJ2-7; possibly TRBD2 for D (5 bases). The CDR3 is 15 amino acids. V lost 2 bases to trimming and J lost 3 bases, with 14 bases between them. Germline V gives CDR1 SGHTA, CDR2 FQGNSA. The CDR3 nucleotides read TGTGCCAGCAGCTTACGTGGGCGGGCTATCTACGAGCAGTACTTC. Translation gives CASSLRGRAIYEQYF.

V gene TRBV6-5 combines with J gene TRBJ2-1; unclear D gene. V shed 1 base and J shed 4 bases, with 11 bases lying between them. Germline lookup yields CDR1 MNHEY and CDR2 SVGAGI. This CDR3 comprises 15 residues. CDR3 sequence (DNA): TGTGCCAGCAGTTACTTGATGGGGAATTACAATGAGCAGTTCTTC. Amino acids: CASSYLMGNYNEQFF.

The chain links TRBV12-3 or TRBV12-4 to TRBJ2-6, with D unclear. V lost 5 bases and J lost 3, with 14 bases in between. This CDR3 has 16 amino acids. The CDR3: CASSPLVVFGANVLTF. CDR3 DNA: TGTGCCAGCAGTCCCCTCGTAGTCTTTGGGGCCAACGTCCTGACTTTC.

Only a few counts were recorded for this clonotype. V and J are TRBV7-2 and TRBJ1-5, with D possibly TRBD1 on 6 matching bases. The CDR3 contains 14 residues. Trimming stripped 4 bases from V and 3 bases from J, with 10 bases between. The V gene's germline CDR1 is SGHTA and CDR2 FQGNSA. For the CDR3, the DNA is TGTGCCAGCAGCTCACAGGGCTTCAATCAGCCCCAGCATTTT. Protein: CASSSQGFNQPQHF.

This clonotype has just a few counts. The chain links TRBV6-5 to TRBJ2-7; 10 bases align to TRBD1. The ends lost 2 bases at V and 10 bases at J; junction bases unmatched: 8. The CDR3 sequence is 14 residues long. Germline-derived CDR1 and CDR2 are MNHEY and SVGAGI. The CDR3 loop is CASSYTRTGGIQYF. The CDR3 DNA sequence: TGTGCCAGCAGTTACACCCGGACAGGGGGGATCCAGTACTTC.

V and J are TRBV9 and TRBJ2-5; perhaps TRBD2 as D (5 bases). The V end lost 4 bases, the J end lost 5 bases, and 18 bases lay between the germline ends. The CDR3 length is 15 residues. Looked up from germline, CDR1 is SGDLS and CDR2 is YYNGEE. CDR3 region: CASSPTTPPGETQYF. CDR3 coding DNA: TGTGCCAGCAGCCCAACCACCCCACCGGGGGAGACCCAGTACTTC.

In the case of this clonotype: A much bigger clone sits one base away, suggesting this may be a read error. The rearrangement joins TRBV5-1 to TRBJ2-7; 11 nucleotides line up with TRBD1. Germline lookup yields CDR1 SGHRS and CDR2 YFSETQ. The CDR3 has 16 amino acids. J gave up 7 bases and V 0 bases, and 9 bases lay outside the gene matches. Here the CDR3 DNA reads TGCGCCAGCAGCTTGGACAGGGACAGGGGGAGGAATGAGCAGTACTTC. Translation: CASSLDRDRGRNEQYF.

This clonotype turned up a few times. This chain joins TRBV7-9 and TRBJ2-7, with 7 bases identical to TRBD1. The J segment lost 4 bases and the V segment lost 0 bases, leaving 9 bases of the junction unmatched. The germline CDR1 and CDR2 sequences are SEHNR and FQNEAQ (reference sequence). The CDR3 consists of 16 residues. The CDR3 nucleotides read TGTGCCAGCAGCTTAGCTCGGGGCAGGGGGAAGTACGAGCAGTACTTC. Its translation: CASSLARGRGKYEQYF.

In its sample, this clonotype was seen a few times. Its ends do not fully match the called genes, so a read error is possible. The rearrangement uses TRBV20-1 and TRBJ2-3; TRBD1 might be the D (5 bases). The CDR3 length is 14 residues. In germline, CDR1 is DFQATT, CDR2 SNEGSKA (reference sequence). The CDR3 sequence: CSAGAISLTGTQYF. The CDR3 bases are TGCAGTGCTGGAGCGATTTCTCTCACAGGTACGCAGTATTTT.

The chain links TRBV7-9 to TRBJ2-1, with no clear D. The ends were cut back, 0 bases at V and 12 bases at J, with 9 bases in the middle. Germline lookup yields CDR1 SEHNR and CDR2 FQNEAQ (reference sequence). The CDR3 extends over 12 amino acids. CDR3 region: CASSLAAFPQFF. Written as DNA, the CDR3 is TGTGCCAGCAGCTTAGCGGCCTTTCCGCAGTTCTTC.

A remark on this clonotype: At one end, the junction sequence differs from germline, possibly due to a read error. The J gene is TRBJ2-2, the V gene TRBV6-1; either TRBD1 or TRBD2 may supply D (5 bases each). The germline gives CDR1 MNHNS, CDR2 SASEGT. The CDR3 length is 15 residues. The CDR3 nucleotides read TGTGCCAGCACTGTCCGGGGCGAGAACGCCGGGGAGCTGTTTTTT. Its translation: CASTVRGENAGELFF.

Here the CDR3 reads CSARDPGTGTYEQYF. The CDR3 DNA sequence: TGCAGTGCTAGAGACCCTGGGACAGGGACCTACGAGCAGTACTTC. The rearrangement uses TRBV20-1 and TRBJ2-7, with 9 bases fitting TRBD1. Germline trimming cut 0 bases from V and 2 bases from J; bases unmatched to any gene: 5. Germline assignment: CDR1 DFQATT and CDR2 SNEGSKA (reference sequence). The CDR3 is made up of 15 amino acids.

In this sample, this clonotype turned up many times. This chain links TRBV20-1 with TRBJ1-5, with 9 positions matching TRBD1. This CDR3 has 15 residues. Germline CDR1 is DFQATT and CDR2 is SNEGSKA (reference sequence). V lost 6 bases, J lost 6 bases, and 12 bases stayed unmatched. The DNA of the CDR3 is TGCAGTGCCCGGTCCGAAACAGGGGGCTTTCAGCCCCAGCATTTT. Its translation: CSARSETGGFQPQHF.